This TCR beta chain was obtained from a study of neurological immune-mediated disorders. CDR3 length: 14 amino acids. CDR1 and CDR2 (germline): MNHEY, SMNVEV (reference sequence). V shed 6 bases, J shed 1 base, and the junction held 4 bases outside the gene matches. There are many counts of this clonotype. TCRdb redid the calling of the 5' RACE reads with MiXCR, one entry per CDR3 protein. The sample records roughly 100,000 distinct CDR3 sequences, about 3.8% being singletons. The V call is TRBV27, the J call TRBJ1-1; TRBD1 agrees at 8 bases. The origin of this receptor is a woman aged 18-35 years with multiple sclerosis. Specimen: PBMCs. The CDR3 sequence is CASRAGQANTEAFF. CDR3 coding DNA: TGTGCCAGCAGAGCGGGACAGGCGAACACTGAAGCTTTCTTT.